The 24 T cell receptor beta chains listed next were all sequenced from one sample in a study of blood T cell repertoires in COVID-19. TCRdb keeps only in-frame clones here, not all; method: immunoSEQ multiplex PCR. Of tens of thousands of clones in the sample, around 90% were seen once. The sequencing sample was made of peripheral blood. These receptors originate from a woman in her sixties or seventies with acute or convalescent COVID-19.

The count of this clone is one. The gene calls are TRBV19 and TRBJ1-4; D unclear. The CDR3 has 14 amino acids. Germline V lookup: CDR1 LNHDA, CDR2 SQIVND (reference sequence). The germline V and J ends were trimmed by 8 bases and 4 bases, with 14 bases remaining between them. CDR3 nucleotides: TGTGCCAGTGTCCGTCTGGGAGTTAATGAAAAACTGTTTTTT. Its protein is CASVRLGVNEKLFF. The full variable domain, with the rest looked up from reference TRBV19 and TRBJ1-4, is DGGITQSPKYLFRKEGQNVTLSCEQNLNHDAMYWYRQDPGQGLRLIYYSQIVNDFQKGDIAEGYSVSREKKESFPLTVTSAQKNPTAFYLCASVRLGVNEKLFFGSGTQLSVL.

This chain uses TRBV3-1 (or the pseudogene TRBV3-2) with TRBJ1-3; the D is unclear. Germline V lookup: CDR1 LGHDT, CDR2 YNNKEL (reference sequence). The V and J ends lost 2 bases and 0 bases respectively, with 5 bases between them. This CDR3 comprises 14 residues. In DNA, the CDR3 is TGTGCCAGCAGCCAACTGTACTCTGGAAACACCATATATTTT. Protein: CASSQLYSGNTIYF.

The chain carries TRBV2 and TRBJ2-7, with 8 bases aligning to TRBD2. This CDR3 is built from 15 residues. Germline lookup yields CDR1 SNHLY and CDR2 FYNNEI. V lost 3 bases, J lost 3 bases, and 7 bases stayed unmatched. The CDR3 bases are TGTGCCAGCAGTGACCCGGGACTAGTGCGCTACGAGCAGTACGTC. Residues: CASSDPGLVRYEQYV.

CDR3 sequence (DNA): TGTGCCAGTAGTGTGCTACGGACTAGCGATTCCGAGCAGTACTTC. Translating gives CASSVLRTSDSEQYF. The chain is built from TRBV19 and TRBJ2-7; 9 bases are a match to TRBD2. The ends lost 5 bases at V and 6 bases at J; junction bases unmatched: 11. Germline CDR1 reads LNHDA; CDR2 reads SQIVND (reference sequence). This CDR3 is 15 amino acids long.

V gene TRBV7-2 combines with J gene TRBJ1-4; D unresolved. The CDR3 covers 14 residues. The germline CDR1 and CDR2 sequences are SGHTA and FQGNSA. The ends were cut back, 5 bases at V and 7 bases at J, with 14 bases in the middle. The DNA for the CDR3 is TGTGCCAGCAGCCCCCCGGGTCTTGGTGAAAAACTGTTTTTT. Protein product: CASSPPGLGEKLFF.

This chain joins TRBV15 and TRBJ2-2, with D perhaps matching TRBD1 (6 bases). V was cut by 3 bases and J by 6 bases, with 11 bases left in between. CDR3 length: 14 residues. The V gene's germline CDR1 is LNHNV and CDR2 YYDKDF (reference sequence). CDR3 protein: CATSRTAGAGELFF. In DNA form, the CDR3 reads TGTGCCACCAGCAGGACAGCAGGGGCCGGGGAGCTGTTTTTT.

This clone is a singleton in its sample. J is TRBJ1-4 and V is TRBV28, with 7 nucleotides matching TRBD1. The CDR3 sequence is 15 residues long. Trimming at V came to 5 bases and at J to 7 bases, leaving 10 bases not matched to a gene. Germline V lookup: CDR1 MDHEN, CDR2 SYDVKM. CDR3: CASSVGGAAREKLFF. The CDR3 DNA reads TGTGCCAGCAGTGTAGGGGGCGCGGCGCGTGAAAAACTGTTTTTT. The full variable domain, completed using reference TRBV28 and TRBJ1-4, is DVKVTQSSRYLVKRTGEKVFLECVQDMDHENMFWYRQDPGLGLRLIYFSYDVKMKEKGDIPEGYSVSREKKERFSLILESASTNQTSMYLCASSVGGAAREKLFFGSGTQLSVL.

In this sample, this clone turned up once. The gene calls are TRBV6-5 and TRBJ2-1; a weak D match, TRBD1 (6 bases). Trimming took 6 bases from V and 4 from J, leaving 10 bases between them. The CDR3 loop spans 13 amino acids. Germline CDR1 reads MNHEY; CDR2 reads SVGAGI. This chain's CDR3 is CASRRQGYNEQFF. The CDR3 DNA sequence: TGTGCCAGCAGGCGCCAGGGGTACAATGAGCAGTTCTTC.

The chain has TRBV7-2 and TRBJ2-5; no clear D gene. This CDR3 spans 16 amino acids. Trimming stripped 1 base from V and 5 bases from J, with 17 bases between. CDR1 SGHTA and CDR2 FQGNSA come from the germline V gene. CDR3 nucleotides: TGTGCCAGCAGCTTAGGCGGCGGCCTACGTATGGAGACCCAGTACTTC. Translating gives CASSLGGGLRMETQYF.

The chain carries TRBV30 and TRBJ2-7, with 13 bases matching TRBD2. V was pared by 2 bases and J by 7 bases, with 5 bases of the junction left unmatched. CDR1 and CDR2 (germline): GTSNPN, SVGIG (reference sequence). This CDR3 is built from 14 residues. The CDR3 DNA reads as TGTGCCTGGAGTACGGGACTAGCGGGACGTGAGCAGTACTTC. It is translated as CAWSTGLAGREQYF.

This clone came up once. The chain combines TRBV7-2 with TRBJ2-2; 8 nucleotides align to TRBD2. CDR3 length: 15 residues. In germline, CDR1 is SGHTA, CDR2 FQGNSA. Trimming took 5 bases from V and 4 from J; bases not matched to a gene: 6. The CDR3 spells CASSAGGAGTGELFF. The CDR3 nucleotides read TGTGCCAGCAGCGCCGGGGGGGCCGGCACCGGGGAGCTGTTTTTT. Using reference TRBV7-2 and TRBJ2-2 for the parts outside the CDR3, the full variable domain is GAGVSQSPSNKVTEKGKDVELRCDPISGHTALYWYRQSLGQGLEFLIYFQGNSAPDKSGLPSDRFSAERTGGSVSTLTIQRTQQEDSAVYLCASSAGGAGTGELFFGEGSRLTVL.

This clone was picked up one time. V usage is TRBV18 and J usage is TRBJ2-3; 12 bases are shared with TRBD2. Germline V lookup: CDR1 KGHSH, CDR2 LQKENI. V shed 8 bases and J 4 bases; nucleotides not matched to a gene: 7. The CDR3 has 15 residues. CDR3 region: CASVRTSGTADTQYF. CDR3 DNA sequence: TGTGCCAGCGTAAGGACTAGCGGGACGGCAGATACGCAGTATTTT.

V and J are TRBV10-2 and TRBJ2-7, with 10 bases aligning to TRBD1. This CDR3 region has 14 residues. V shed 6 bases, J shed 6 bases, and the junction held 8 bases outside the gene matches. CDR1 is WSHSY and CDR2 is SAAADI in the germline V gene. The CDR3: CASSATRDRGEQYF. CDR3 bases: TGCGCCAGCAGCGCGACCCGGGACAGGGGCGAGCAGTACTTC.

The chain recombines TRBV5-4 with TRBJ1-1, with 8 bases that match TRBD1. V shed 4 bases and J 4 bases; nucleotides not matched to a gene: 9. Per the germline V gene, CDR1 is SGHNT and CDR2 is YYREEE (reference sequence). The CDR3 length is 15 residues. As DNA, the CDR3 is TGTGCCAGCAGCAACAGGGGGGCGGTGGGCACTGAAGCTTTCTTT. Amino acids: CASSNRGAVGTEAFF. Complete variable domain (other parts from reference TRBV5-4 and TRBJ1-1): ETGVTQSPTHLIKTRGQQVTLRCSSQSGHNTVSWYQQALGQGPQFIFQYYREEENGRGNFPPRFSGLQFPNYSSELNVNALELDDSALYLCASSNRGAVGTEAFFGQGTRLTVV.

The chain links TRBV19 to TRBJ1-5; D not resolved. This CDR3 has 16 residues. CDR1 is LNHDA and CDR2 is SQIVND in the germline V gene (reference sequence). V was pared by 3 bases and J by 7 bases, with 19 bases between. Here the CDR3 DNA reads TGTGCCAGTAGTATGGGGAGAGGGATTGTCGGACAGCCCCAGCATTTT. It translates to CASSMGRGIVGQPQHF. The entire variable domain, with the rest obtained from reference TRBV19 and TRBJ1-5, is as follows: DGGITQSPKYLFRKEGQNVTLSCEQNLNHDAMYWYRQDPGQGLRLIYYSQIVNDFQKGDIAEGYSVSREKKESFPLTVTSAQKNPTAFYLCASSMGRGIVGQPQHFGDGTRLSIL.

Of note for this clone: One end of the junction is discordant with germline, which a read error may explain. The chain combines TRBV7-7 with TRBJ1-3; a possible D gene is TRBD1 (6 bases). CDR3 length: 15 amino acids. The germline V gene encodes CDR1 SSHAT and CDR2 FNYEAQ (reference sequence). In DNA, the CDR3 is TGTGCTAGCAGCTCAGGGGTCTCAAGCGGAAACACCATATATTTT. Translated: CASSSGVSSGNTIYF.

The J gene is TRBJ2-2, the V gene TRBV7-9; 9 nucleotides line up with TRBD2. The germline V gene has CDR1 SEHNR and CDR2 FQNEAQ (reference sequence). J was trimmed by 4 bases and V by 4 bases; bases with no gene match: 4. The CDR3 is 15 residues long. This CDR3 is CASSSLAGATGELFF. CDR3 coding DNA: TGTGCCAGCAGCTCGTTAGCGGGGGCCACCGGGGAGCTGTTTTTT.

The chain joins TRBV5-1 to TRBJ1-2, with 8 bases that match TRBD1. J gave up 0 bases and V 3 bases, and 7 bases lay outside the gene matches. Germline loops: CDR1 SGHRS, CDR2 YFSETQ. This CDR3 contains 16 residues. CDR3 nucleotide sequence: TGCGCCAGCAGCTCCGGACAGGGTGAGACTAACTATGGCTACACCTTC. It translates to CASSSGQGETNYGYTF.

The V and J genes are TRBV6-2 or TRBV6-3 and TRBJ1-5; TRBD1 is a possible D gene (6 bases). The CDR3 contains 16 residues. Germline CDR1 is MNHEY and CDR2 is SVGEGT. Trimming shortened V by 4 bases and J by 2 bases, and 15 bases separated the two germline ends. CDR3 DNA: TGTGCCAGCAGTTCGGACAGAAACAGGGGCAATCAGCCCCAGCATTTT. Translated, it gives CASSSDRNRGNQPQHF.

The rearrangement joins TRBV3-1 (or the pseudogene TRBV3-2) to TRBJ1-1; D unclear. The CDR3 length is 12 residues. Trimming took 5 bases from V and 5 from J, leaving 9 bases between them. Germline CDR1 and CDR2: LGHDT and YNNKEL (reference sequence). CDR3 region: CASSSFTTEAFF. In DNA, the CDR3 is TGTGCCAGCAGCTCTTTCACTACTGAAGCTTTCTTT.

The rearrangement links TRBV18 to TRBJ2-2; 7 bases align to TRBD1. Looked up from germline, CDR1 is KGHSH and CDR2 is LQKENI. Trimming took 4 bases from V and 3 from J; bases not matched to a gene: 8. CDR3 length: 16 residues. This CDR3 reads CASSLAGTEYTGELFF. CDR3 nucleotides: TGTGCCAGCTCACTCGCCGGGACAGAATACACCGGGGAGCTGTTTTTT.

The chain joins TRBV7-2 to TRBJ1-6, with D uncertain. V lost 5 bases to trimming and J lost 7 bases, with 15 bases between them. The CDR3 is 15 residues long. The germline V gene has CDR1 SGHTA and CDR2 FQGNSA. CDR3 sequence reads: CASSVSGQENSPLHF. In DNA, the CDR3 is TGTGCCAGCAGCGTGAGCGGGCAAGAAAATTCACCCCTCCACTTT.

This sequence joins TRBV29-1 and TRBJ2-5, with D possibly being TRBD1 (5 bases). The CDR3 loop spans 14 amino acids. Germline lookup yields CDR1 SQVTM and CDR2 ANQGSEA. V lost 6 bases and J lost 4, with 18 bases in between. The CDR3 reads CSVDIRRIGETQYF. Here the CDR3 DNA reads TGCAGCGTGGACATTAGACGGATCGGAGAGACCCAGTACTTC.

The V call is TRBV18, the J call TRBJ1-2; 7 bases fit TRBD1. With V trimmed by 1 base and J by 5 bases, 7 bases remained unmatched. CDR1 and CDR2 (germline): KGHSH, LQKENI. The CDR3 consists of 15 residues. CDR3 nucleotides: TGTGCCAGCTCACCACAAGACAGGGTTCCGTATGGCTACACCTTC. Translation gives CASSPQDRVPYGYTF.